The next 26 T cell receptor beta chains were all read from a single sample in a study of T-cell memory formation after mild COVID-19. TCRdb passed the 5' RACE reads through MiXCR, listing each CDR3 protein once. This sample has about 430,000 distinct CDR3 sequences, with 18% found just once. Sequenced input: PBMCs or a T cell subset sorted from them (not recorded which). Every receptor here comes from a young man who had mild COVID-19 (a few samples of this study predate the infection). Cell type and time point are not known.

This clonotype was counted once. V is TRBV6-5 and J is TRBJ1-2, with unresolved D. Trimming pared 0 bases from V and 3 bases from J, leaving 8 bases between. The V gene's germline CDR1 is MNHEY and CDR2 SVGAGI. The CDR3 loop spans 14 amino acids. The CDR3: CASSYSLGYYGYTF. DNA of the CDR3: TGTGCCAGCAGTTACTCCCTCGGGTACTATGGCTACACCTTC.

This clonotype was recorded a few times. CDR3 sequence: CASSPRGTVMQYF. The CDR3 DNA reads as TGTGCCAGCAGCCCACGAGGGACGGTTATGCAGTACTTC. The genes are TRBV3-1 and TRBJ2-7; D is tentatively TRBD1 or TRBD2 (5 bases each). Between the trimmed V and J ends, which lost 4 bases and 9 bases, there was a span of 16 bases. This CDR3 is built from 13 residues. CDR1 is LGHDT, CDR2 YNNKEL, per germline (reference sequence).

The rearrangement joins TRBV24-1 to TRBJ2-1; TRBD2 is a possible D gene (5 bases). Looked up from germline, CDR1 is KGHDR and CDR2 is SFDVKD. V was pared by 5 bases and J by 9 bases, with 10 bases between. CDR3 length: 12 amino acids. The CDR3 spells CATSGVGGEQFF. The CDR3 nucleotides are TGTGCCACCAGTGGTGTTGGAGGTGAGCAGTTCTTC.

Many counts were recorded for this clonotype. The CDR3 is CASSQEDRGYEQYF. Here the CDR3 DNA reads TGTGCCAGCAGCCAAGAGGACAGGGGCTACGAGCAGTACTTC. V and J are TRBV3-1 and TRBJ2-7; 9 bases line up with TRBD1. This CDR3 contains 14 residues. Trimming at V came to 0 bases and at J to 3 bases, leaving 0 bases not matched to a gene. Looked up from germline, CDR1 is LGHDT and CDR2 is YNNKEL (reference sequence).

This clonotype was recorded at least ten times. The V and J genes are TRBV4-2 and TRBJ1-3; 7 bases fit TRBD1. Germline-derived CDR1 and CDR2 are LGHNA and YNFKEQ. The CDR3 loop spans 16 amino acids. With 3 bases clipped from V and 0 bases from J, the junction kept 5 bases outside the gene matches. The CDR3: CASSHRDSPSGNTIYF. CDR3 DNA: TGTGCCAGCAGCCACCGGGACAGCCCCTCTGGAAACACCATATATTTT.

The J gene is TRBJ2-2, the V gene TRBV24-1; unclear D gene. The germline V gene encodes CDR1 KGHDR and CDR2 SFDVKD. The CDR3 loop spans 13 amino acids. The V and J ends lost 4 bases and 3 bases respectively, with 5 bases between them. CDR3 DNA: TGTGCCACCAGTGACCAGGACACCGGGGAGCTGTTTTTT. This translates into CATSDQDTGELFF.

This clonotype was seen ten or more times. The rearrangement joins TRBV4-3 to TRBJ1-1, with unresolved D. The V end was cut by 0 bases, the J end by 1 base, with 6 bases between. CDR1 is LGHNA, CDR2 YSLEER, per germline. This CDR3 is 14 amino acids long. CDR3 nucleotides: TGCGCCAGCAGCCAAGAAGCCGGGAACACTGAAGCTTTCTTT. It translates to CASSQEAGNTEAFF.

V and J are TRBV18 and TRBJ2-2; D remains unclear. V gave up 2 bases and J gave up 5 bases, with 6 bases separating them. From germline, CDR1 is KGHSH and CDR2 LQKENI. This CDR3 contains 13 residues. CDR3 in amino acids: CASSPARTGELFF. CDR3 bases: TGTGCCAGCTCACCAGCGAGAACCGGGGAGCTGTTTTTT. Variable domain in full (rest from reference TRBV18 and TRBJ2-2): NAGVMQNPRHLVRRRGQEARLRCSPMKGHSHVYWYRQLPEEGLKFMVYLQKENIIDESGMPKERFSAEFPKEGPSILRIQQVVRGDSAAYFCASSPARTGELFFGEGSRLTVL.

This clonotype showed up many times. J is TRBJ1-4 and V is TRBV5-1; D remains unclear. Trimming pared 4 bases from V and 3 bases from J, leaving 10 bases between. The CDR3 has 14 amino acids. Germline CDR1 reads SGHRS; CDR2 reads YFSETQ. The CDR3 DNA follows: TGCGCCAGCAGCCCCGGGAGCCCTAATGAAAAACTGTTTTTT. As protein: CASSPGSPNEKLFF. The full variable domain, completed using reference TRBV5-1 and TRBJ1-4, is KAGVTQTPRYLIKTRGQQVTLSCSPISGHRSVSWYQQTPGQGLQFLFEYFSETQRNKGNFPGRFSGRQFSNSRSEMNVSTLELGDSALYLCASSPGSPNEKLFFGSGTQLSVL.

V and J are TRBV4-3 and TRBJ2-6; TRBD1 agrees at 10 bases. Germline values: CDR1 LGHNA, CDR2 YSLEER. V lost 4 bases and J lost 2; bases outside the gene matches: 8. This CDR3 contains 18 residues. CDR3 amino acids: CASSRRDRGLAGANVLTF. The DNA of the CDR3 is TGCGCCAGCAGCCGCAGGGACAGGGGTCTGGCTGGGGCCAACGTCCTGACTTTC.

This clonotype was seen a few times. This rearrangement joins TRBV7-2 to TRBJ1-1; a possible D gene is TRBD1 (6 bases). The CDR3 covers 14 residues. Germline loops: CDR1 SGHTA, CDR2 FQGNSA. V lost 6 bases and J lost 6, with 17 bases in between. The CDR3 nucleotides read TGTGCCAGCAGTCAACAGGGTGGAGGGGCTGAAGCTTTCTTT. Protein sequence: CASSQQGGGAEAFF.

This clonotype turned up a few times. The V and J genes are TRBV4-3 and TRBJ1-5, with D unclear. Between the trimmed V and J ends, which lost 1 base and 5 bases, there was a span of 9 bases. This CDR3 has 14 residues. Looked up from germline, CDR1 is LGHNA and CDR2 is YSLEER. The CDR3 sequence: CASSQGLGHQPQHF. The CDR3 DNA reads TGCGCCAGCAGCCAAGGTTTAGGCCATCAGCCCCAGCATTTT.

This clonotype occurred many times. J is TRBJ2-3 and V is TRBV5-1; D could derive from TRBD1 or TRBD2 (6 bases each). V lost 0 bases to trimming and J lost 2 bases, with 10 bases between them. Germline V gene data show CDR1 as SGHRS and CDR2 as YFSETQ. This CDR3 has 15 amino acids. CDR3: CASSLEGGITDTQYF. DNA of the CDR3: TGCGCCAGCAGCTTGGAGGGGGGCATCACAGATACGCAGTATTTT. The full variable domain, in which reference TRBV5-1 and TRBJ2-3 provide the parts outside the CDR3, is KAGVTQTPRYLIKTRGQQVTLSCSPISGHRSVSWYQQTPGQGLQFLFEYFSETQRNKGNFPGRFSGRQFSNSRSEMNVSTLELGDSALYLCASSLEGGITDTQYFGPGTRLTVL.

In this sample, this clonotype turned up a few times. The chain carries TRBV5-1 and TRBJ2-5, with TRBD2 matching over 9 bases. V dropped 6 bases and J dropped 2; count of bases not matched to a gene: 2. Germline assignment: CDR1 SGHRS and CDR2 YFSETQ. The CDR3 loop spans 13 amino acids. CDR3 residues: CASTTSGQETQYF. CDR3 bases: TGCGCCAGCACGACTAGCGGACAAGAGACCCAGTACTTC.

This chain connects TRBV10-2 to TRBJ2-7; 11 bases are a match to TRBD2. The length of the CDR3 is 15 residues. Looked up from germline, CDR1 is WSHSY and CDR2 is SAAADI. V dropped 6 bases and J dropped 2; count of bases not matched to a gene: 6. The CDR3 DNA sequence: TGCGCCAGCAGCTTTAGCGGGGGGGAGACCTACGAGCAGTACTTC. Translating it yields CASSFSGGETYEQYF.

The V and J genes are TRBV20-1 and TRBJ1-2; a possible D gene is TRBD1 (6 bases). The germline V gene encodes CDR1 DFQATT and CDR2 SNEGSKA (reference sequence). V was pared by 3 bases and J by 14 bases, with 16 bases between. The CDR3 covers 11 residues. The CDR3 sequence is CSARGGQSSTF. The CDR3 DNA sequence: TGCAGTGCTAGGGGAGGACAGTCATCAACCTTC.

In this sample, this clonotype turned up a few times. CDR3 loop: CASSVGGTGTTEAFF. DNA of the CDR3: TGTGCCAGCAGCGTAGGGGGGACAGGGACCACTGAAGCTTTCTTT. J is TRBJ1-1 and V is TRBV9; 9 nucleotides agree with TRBD1. The germline CDR1 and CDR2 sequences are SGDLS and YYNGEE. J lost 4 bases, V lost 0 bases, and 4 bases had no gene match. This CDR3 comprises 15 residues.

The chain couples TRBV10-2 to TRBJ2-1; 10 bases are shared with TRBD2. V gave up 6 bases and J gave up 0 bases; unmatched junction bases: 5. From germline, CDR1 is WSHSY and CDR2 SAAADI. The CDR3 is 16 residues long. The CDR3 protein is CASRERGGGSYNEQFF. The CDR3 nucleotides read TGCGCCAGCAGGGAGCGGGGGGGCGGCTCCTACAATGAGCAGTTCTTC.

This clonotype was seen a handful of times. The V gene is TRBV5-1, the J gene TRBJ1-1, with a weak D call TRBD1 (6 bases). V shed 9 bases and J shed 0 bases, with 12 bases lying between them. The germline V gene encodes CDR1 SGHRS and CDR2 YFSETQ. The CDR3 covers 13 residues. CDR3 residues: CATPDRMNTEAFF. The DNA for the CDR3 is TGCGCCACCCCGGACAGAATGAACACTGAAGCTTTCTTT. The variable domain in full, completed from reference TRBV5-1 and TRBJ1-1, reads KAGVTQTPRYLIKTRGQQVTLSCSPISGHRSVSWYQQTPGQGLQFLFEYFSETQRNKGNFPGRFSGRQFSNSRSEMNVSTLELGDSALYLCATPDRMNTEAFFGQGTRLTVV.

The chain combines TRBV6-5 with TRBJ1-5; possibly TRBD1 for D (5 bases). Germline V gene lookup returns CDR1 MNHEY and CDR2 SVGAGI. The CDR3 totals 15 residues. The V gene lost 5 bases and the J gene lost 4 bases, with 15 bases spanning the gap. DNA for the CDR3: TGTGCCAGCAGTCGAGTCTATAGACAGAATCAGCCCCAGCATTTT. Encoded protein: CASSRVYRQNQPQHF.

This clonotype was seen a handful of times. This chain joins TRBV12-3 or TRBV12-4 and TRBJ2-2; 11 nucleotides match TRBD2. Trimming took 8 bases from V and 3 from J; bases not matched to a gene: 5. This CDR3 is 15 amino acids long. The chain's CDR3 is CASQTSGVDTGELFF. The CDR3 DNA sequence: TGTGCCAGCCAGACTAGCGGGGTTGACACCGGGGAGCTGTTTTTT.

The rearrangement links TRBV6-2 or TRBV6-3 to TRBJ2-2; D remains ambiguous. This CDR3 region has 15 residues. Germline lookup yields CDR1 MNHEY and CDR2 SVGEGT. The germline V and J ends were trimmed by 6 bases and 3 bases, with 14 bases remaining between them. The CDR3 sequence is CASSHGPPHTGELFF. CDR3 DNA sequence: TGTGCCAGCAGCCATGGACCCCCGCACACCGGGGAGCTGTTTTTT.

This clonotype was seen only a few times. This CDR3 reads CASSPNPGDTQYF. Written as DNA, the CDR3 is TGTGCCAGCAGCCCTAACCCTGGGGATACGCAGTATTTT. The chain is built from TRBV7-6 and TRBJ2-3; unclear D gene. Between the trimmed V and J ends, which lost 5 bases and 6 bases, there was a span of 12 bases. The CDR3 contains 13 residues. Germline loops: CDR1 SGHVS, CDR2 FNYEAQ.

J is TRBJ2-5 and V is TRBV7-2; 10 nucleotides line up with TRBD2. This CDR3 contains 14 residues. The ends lost 9 bases at V and 5 bases at J; junction bases unmatched: 9. The germline V gene has CDR1 SGHTA and CDR2 FQGNSA. CDR3 in amino acids: CASREAGGGETQYF. As DNA, the CDR3 is TGTGCCAGTCGAGAAGCGGGAGGGGGGGAGACCCAGTACTTC.

This clonotype showed up just a few times. The chain links TRBV12-3 or TRBV12-4 to TRBJ1-5, with a possible D match to TRBD1 (5 bases). This CDR3 comprises 15 residues. V gave up 7 bases and J gave up 4 bases, with 17 bases separating them. The CDR3 bases are TGTGCCAGCACCACCTTGGGGCAGGGAAATCAGCCCCAGCATTTT. Amino acids: CASTTLGQGNQPQHF.

The chain employs TRBV7-9 and TRBJ1-6; the D gene is possibly TRBD1 (5 bases). Deletions cut 5 bases from V and 7 bases from J, with 18 bases between. This CDR3 spans 16 amino acids. Germline assignment: CDR1 SEHNR and CDR2 FQNEAQ (reference sequence). CDR3 in amino acids: CASSHPWQGENSPLHF. Here the CDR3 DNA reads TGTGCCAGCAGCCACCCGTGGCAGGGAGAAAATTCACCCCTCCACTTT.